A single sample is the source of the 29 T cell receptor beta chains below, sequenced in a study of vaccination and CD4 T cells after COVID-19. The antigens of these receptors remain unknown. Oncomine TCR Beta short-read sequencing was applied to DNA from cultured CD4+ T cells. Each CDR3 protein gets one entry after TCRdb re-called the PCR reads with MiXCR. This sample has about 23,000 distinct CDR3 sequences; 67% occur once, and the top ten carry 20% to 25%. Noted treatment: roughly 11-day PBMC culture with coronavirus spike peptide pools or control peptides (ViraFEST assay). Material: CD4+ T cells from blood, cultured in vitro, obtained after SARS-CoV-2 vaccination. These receptors all come from a human donor who received a COVID-19 vaccine.

This clonotype turned up a few times. The V and J genes are TRBV20-1 and TRBJ1-5; D not certain. V gave up 0 bases and J gave up 5 bases, with 8 bases separating them. The germline V gene has CDR1 DFQATT and CDR2 SNEGSKA (reference sequence). The CDR3 contains 13 residues. Here the CDR3 DNA reads TGCAGTGCTAGAGACTCCGGACATCAGCCCCAGCATTTT. Translated: CSARDSGHQPQHF.

V usage is TRBV18 and J usage is TRBJ2-1; D may be TRBD2 (6 bases). V lost 3 bases and J 8 bases, leaving 14 bases between the germline ends. The V gene's germline CDR1 is KGHSH and CDR2 LQKENI. The CDR3 sequence is 14 residues long. The CDR3 DNA follows: TGTGCCAGCTCACCGCGTTTGACTAGTGATGAGCAGTTCTTC. This encodes CASSPRLTSDEQFF.

This clonotype was found a few times. The chain has TRBV12-3 or TRBV12-4 and TRBJ1-5, with D unclear. There are 14 residues in the CDR3. V was pared by 4 bases and J by 7 bases, with 14 bases between. The CDR3 nucleotides read TGTGCCAGCAGTTCGCGATGGGTTGGGCAGCCCCAGCATTTT. Amino acids: CASSSRWVGQPQHF.

Here the CDR3 reads CASSPSSNSPLHF. In DNA, the CDR3 is TGCGCCAGCAGCCCCTCGTCTAATTCACCCCTCCACTTT. The chain is built from TRBV5-1 and TRBJ1-6; no clear D gene. Looked up from germline, CDR1 is SGHRS and CDR2 is YFSETQ. This CDR3 spans 13 amino acids. V was cut by 4 bases and J by 6 bases, with 8 bases left in between.

The chain carries TRBV9 and TRBJ1-6; tentative D call: TRBD1 (5 bases). Germline V gene data show CDR1 as SGDLS and CDR2 as YYNGEE. The CDR3 contains 15 residues. Between the trimmed V and J ends, which lost 3 bases and 2 bases, there was a span of 9 bases. CDR3 in amino acids: CASSALTAYNSPLHF. The CDR3 coding sequence is TGTGCCAGCAGCGCCCTGACAGCCTATAATTCACCCCTCCACTTT.

The genes are TRBV12-3 or TRBV12-4 and TRBJ1-5; D might be TRBD1 (5 bases). This CDR3 has 18 residues. The V end lost 3 bases, the J end lost 1 base, and 19 bases lay between the germline ends. CDR3 in amino acids: CASSLDTVGSLSNQPQHF. DNA of the CDR3: TGTGCCAGCAGTTTGGACACGGTGGGTTCTCTGAGCAATCAGCCCCAGCATTTT.

This chain connects TRBV9 to TRBJ1-5; 7 bases map to TRBD1. The trim removed 0 bases at V and 3 bases at J, leaving 3 bases unmatched. Looked up from germline, CDR1 is SGDLS and CDR2 is YYNGEE. This CDR3 has 15 residues. The chain's CDR3 is CASSVGTGDNQPQHF. The CDR3 region has the DNA TGTGCCAGCAGCGTAGGGACAGGCGACAATCAGCCCCAGCATTTT.

The chain combines TRBV20-1 with TRBJ1-5; 8 bases are a match to TRBD1. Germline V lookup: CDR1 DFQATT, CDR2 SNEGSKA (reference sequence). CDR3 length equals 15 residues. With V trimmed by 7 bases and J by 0 bases, 8 bases remained unmatched. Here the CDR3 DNA reads TGCAGTGTCTCGGGACAGGAGAATAGCAATCAGCCCCAGCATTTT. Amino acids: CSVSGQENSNQPQHF.

The chain's CDR3 is CASSTTGANYGYTF. For the CDR3, the DNA is TGTGCCAGCAGTACGACAGGGGCCAACTATGGCTACACCTTC. The chain recombines TRBV6-1 with TRBJ1-2, with 8 nucleotides matching TRBD1. This CDR3 comprises 14 residues. CDR1 and CDR2 (germline): MNHNS, SASEGT. V shed 5 bases, J shed 2 bases, and the junction held 4 bases outside the gene matches.

This clonotype occurred a few times. The V gene is TRBV20-1, the J gene TRBJ2-3, with TRBD2 matching 8 bases. The CDR3 totals 15 residues. V was pared by 2 bases and J by 2 bases, with 6 bases of the junction left unmatched. Germline assignment: CDR1 DFQATT and CDR2 SNEGSKA (reference sequence). In nucleotides, the CDR3 is TGCAGTGCTAGACCGGGACTAGGGTTCACAGATACGCAGTATTTT. Encoded protein: CSARPGLGFTDTQYF.

The chain is built from TRBV29-1 and TRBJ2-1; TRBD2 matches at 10 bases. Per germline, CDR1 SQVTM and CDR2 ANQGSEA. The CDR3 length is 13 residues. With V trimmed by 8 bases and J by 2 bases, 3 bases remained unmatched. The CDR3 loop reads CSLTSGAYNEQFF. In DNA, the CDR3 is TGCAGCCTAACTAGCGGGGCCTACAATGAGCAGTTCTTC.

The V call is TRBV28, the J call TRBJ1-2, with 8 bases lining up with TRBD1. Germline lookup yields CDR1 MDHEN and CDR2 SYDVKM. Trimming at V came to 4 bases and at J to 4 bases, leaving 5 bases not matched to a gene. The length of the CDR3 is 14 residues. CDR3 sequence reads: CASSSRDRIYGYTF. DNA of the CDR3: TGTGCCAGCAGTTCCCGGGACAGGATCTATGGCTACACCTTC.

V is TRBV6-1 and J is TRBJ1-1; no clear D. Germline V CDR1 and CDR2: MNHNS, SASEGT. CDR3 length: 15 amino acids. Trimming took 7 bases from V and 6 from J, leaving 21 bases between them. CDR3 residues: CASKLDWEAQAEAFF. CDR3 DNA sequence: TGTGCCAGCAAGTTAGATTGGGAGGCTCAGGCTGAAGCTTTCTTT.

J is TRBJ1-1 and V is TRBV20-1; D is undetermined. This CDR3 is 12 amino acids long. Trimming stripped 3 bases from V and 1 base from J, with 6 bases between. Germline loops: CDR1 DFQATT, CDR2 SNEGSKA (reference sequence). CDR3 protein: CSASRQNTEAFF. The CDR3 nucleotides read TGCAGTGCTAGTCGGCAGAACACTGAAGCTTTCTTT.

V usage is TRBV7-9 and J usage is TRBJ1-4; a weak D match, TRBD1 (5 bases). The CDR3 contains 14 residues. The germline V gene encodes CDR1 SEHNR and CDR2 FQNEAQ (reference sequence). V shed 4 bases and J shed 8 bases, with 14 bases lying between them. The CDR3 coding sequence is TGTGCCAGCAGCTCACTGACGGGGGAGGAAAAACTGTTTTTT. As protein: CASSSLTGEEKLFF. Drawing the rest from reference TRBV7-9 and TRBJ1-4, the complete variable domain is DTGVSQNPRHKITKRGQNVTFRCDPISEHNRLYWYRQTLGQGPEFLTYFQNEAQLEKSRLLSDRFSAERPKGSFSTLEIQRTEQGDSAMYLCASSSLTGEEKLFFGSGTQLSVL.

The rearrangement links TRBV6-1 to TRBJ2-7; 7 bases line up with TRBD1. The CDR3 is 14 residues long. The trim removed 6 bases at V and 3 bases at J, leaving 8 bases unmatched. CDR1 and CDR2 from the germline V gene are MNHNS and SASEGT. CDR3 sequence reads: CASRTDRSYYEQYF. CDR3 DNA: TGTGCCAGCAGAACGGACAGGTCTTACTACGAGCAGTACTTC.

The V call is TRBV6-1, the J call TRBJ1-1, with D hard to call. The CDR3 runs to 13 residues. V was shortened by 8 bases and J by 7 bases, with 17 bases between the two germline ends. CDR1 is MNHNS and CDR2 is SASEGT in the germline V gene. For the CDR3, the DNA is TGTGCCAGCGCCATCCGGGGAGCAGGTGAAGCTTTCTTT. It yields the protein CASAIRGAGEAFF.

This clonotype was found a few times. The chain links TRBV7-2 to TRBJ2-5; D might be TRBD1 (6 bases). Germline lookup yields CDR1 SGHTA and CDR2 FQGNSA. V lost 5 bases and J lost 4, with 11 bases in between. The CDR3 consists of 13 residues. The DNA for the CDR3 is TGTGCCAGCAGCGCCTTCAGGGGAGAGACCCAGTACTTC. It yields the protein CASSAFRGETQYF.

The chain joins TRBV19 to TRBJ2-5; unclear D gene. The length of the CDR3 is 14 residues. Trimming shortened V by 5 bases and J by 7 bases, and 17 bases separated the two germline ends. CDR1 LNHDA and CDR2 SQIVND come from the germline V gene (reference sequence). CDR3 region: CASSALTFDGTQYF. In DNA form, the CDR3 reads TGTGCCAGTAGTGCACTAACTTTCGACGGGACCCAGTACTTC.

The chain combines TRBV7-2 with TRBJ1-2; D gene uncertain. Germline CDR1 and CDR2: SGHTA and FQGNSA. V lost 5 bases, J lost 5 bases, and 6 bases lay in between. This CDR3 contains 11 residues. The CDR3 sequence: CASSLDYGYTF. The DNA for the CDR3 is TGTGCCAGCAGCCTGGATTATGGCTACACCTTC.

The chain links TRBV6-1 to TRBJ1-2; a weak D match, TRBD1 (5 bases). Trimming removed 5 bases from V and 1 base from J, with 17 bases in between. This CDR3 region has 16 residues. Germline-derived CDR1 and CDR2 are MNHNS and SASEGT. CDR3 nucleotide sequence: TGTGCCAGCAGTCCCTCGGTAGGGGCGATTAACTATGGCTACACCTTC. Translating gives CASSPSVGAINYGYTF.

V is TRBV6-1 and J is TRBJ1-2, with 9 positions matching TRBD1. V dropped 6 bases and J dropped 4; count of bases not matched to a gene: 6. This CDR3 has 14 residues. Germline lookup yields CDR1 MNHNS and CDR2 SASEGT. The CDR3 spells CASSAQGAIYGYTF. DNA of the CDR3: TGTGCCAGCAGCGCACAGGGGGCCATCTATGGCTACACCTTC.

This sequence joins TRBV7-8 and TRBJ2-5; 7 positions agree with TRBD1. The V and J ends lost 5 bases and 5 bases, in that order; junction bases with no gene match: 5. Germline loops: CDR1 SGHVS, CDR2 FQNEAQ. CDR3 length: 13 amino acids. CDR3 protein: CASSRTGVETQYF. CDR3 DNA sequence: TGTGCCAGCAGCAGAACAGGGGTCGAGACCCAGTACTTC.

This chain links TRBV10-3 with TRBJ2-7; D perhaps matches TRBD1 (5 bases). The CDR3 is 12 residues long. Trimming took 10 bases from V and 6 from J, leaving 16 bases between them. Looked up from germline, CDR1 is ENHRY and CDR2 is SYGVKD. In DNA, the CDR3 is TGTGCCACCCAAAGGGGTGACAGCGAGCAGTACTTC. Encoded protein: CATQRGDSEQYF.

This clonotype was picked up a small number of times. This chain joins TRBV10-1 and TRBJ1-6, with 10 bases fitting TRBD1. Germline V CDR1 and CDR2: WNHNN, SYGVQD (reference sequence). The CDR3 length is 13 residues. Trimming at V came to 8 bases and at J to 11 bases, leaving 6 bases not matched to a gene. DNA of the CDR3: TGCGCCAGCCCCAGGGGACAGGGGCCACCCCTCCACTTT. Protein sequence: CASPRGQGPPLHF.

The V gene is TRBV20-1, the J gene TRBJ2-3; TRBD2 aligns across 10 bases. Germline trimming cut 5 bases from V and 0 bases from J; bases unmatched to any gene: 11. Germline V CDR1 and CDR2: DFQATT, SNEGSKA (reference sequence). There are 17 residues in the CDR3. This chain's CDR3 is CSAGRAGGPISTDTQYF. The CDR3 region has the DNA TGCAGTGCTGGGCGAGCGGGGGGGCCGATAAGCACAGATACGCAGTATTTT.

This chain joins TRBV5-4 and TRBJ1-2; D is perhaps TRBD1 (6 bases). The germline gives CDR1 SGHNT, CDR2 YYREEE (reference sequence). The CDR3 spans 15 residues. V was cut by 1 base and J by 0 bases, with 10 bases left in between. The CDR3 bases are TGTGCCAGCAGCTTGATGGGACAACCTAACTATGGCTACACCTTC. It translates to CASSLMGQPNYGYTF.

In its sample, this clonotype was seen once. The V and J genes are TRBV7-2 and TRBJ2-1, with 9 positions matching TRBD1. The V segment lost 0 bases and the J segment 9 bases; nucleotides outside the gene matches: 6. Looked up from germline, CDR1 is SGHTA and CDR2 is FQGNSA. This CDR3 has 15 amino acids. CDR3 DNA: TGTGCCAGCAGCTTAGCGGGGACAGGGATAGCTGAGCAGTTCTTC. Translating gives CASSLAGTGIAEQFF. The complete variable domain, with remaining parts taken from reference TRBV7-2 and TRBJ2-1, reads GAGVSQSPSNKVTEKGKDVELRCDPISGHTALYWYRQSLGQGLEFLIYFQGNSAPDKSGLPSDRFSAERTGGSVSTLTIQRTQQEDSAVYLCASSLAGTGIAEQFFGPGTRLTVL.

The chain employs TRBV6-5 and TRBJ2-1; D may be TRBD2 (5 bases). Germline assignment: CDR1 MNHEY and CDR2 SVGAGI. The ends were cut back, 2 bases at V and 5 bases at J, with 16 bases in the middle. This CDR3 contains 16 residues. The CDR3, as DNA: TGTGCCAGCAGTTACGTGGACTCAGGTCGCCACAATGAGCAGTTCTTC. Translated, it gives CASSYVDSGRHNEQFF.